The clone carrying this T cell receptor beta chain rates as medium-sized (0.01 to 0.1%). The antigen remains undetermined. V shed 6 bases, J shed 3 bases, and the junction held 10 bases outside the gene matches. The germline CDR1 and CDR2 sequences are SGHAT and FQNNGV. This CDR3 contains 16 residues. The data derive from a study of T cell responses to AZD1222 COVID-19 vaccine. Study findings and constraints: Only 5 or 6 people who got AZD1222 tested seropositive at baseline. Targets within unmutated variant regions were reportedly found for nearly half of spike-specific TCRs.

Profiled with immunoSEQ multiplex PCR; TCRdb holds only in-frame clones, not every one. Here the sample spans over 65,000 clones, less than 90% being singletons. The chain recombines TRBV11-2 with TRBJ2-7; 11 bases are shared with TRBD2. The material was peripheral blood, obtained on day 0 of AZD1222 vaccination. The TCR comes from an adult in good health. CDR3 sequence: CASRTFLAGGLYEQYF. CDR3 sequence (DNA): TGTGCCAGCAGAACATTCCTAGCGGGAGGACTCTACGAGCAGTACTTC.